A selection of T cell receptor beta chains follows, all from one sample in a study of shared clonotypes between healthy human individuals. Assay: immunoSEQ multiplex PCR; the TCRdb copy retains only in-frame clones and omits some. The table lists 450,000 to 550,000 clones, less than 85% of them singletons, with around 13% in the top ten. Material: PBMCs. These receptors were taken from a woman aged 40 to 50 in good health. Some clones in this sample may be carry-over from other donors' samples. CDR3s include the opening cysteine and the closing phenylalanine or tryptophan. D genes are given only for firm matches. Clone size is stated in some rows and not others, as once, few, many or a class when expanded.

d_gene: .; abundance: .; v_gene: TRBV5-6; j_gene: TRBJ1-1; CDR3nt: TGTGCCAGCACCACACTGGTAGGGAACACTGAAGCTTTCTTT; CDR3aa: CASTTLVGNTEAFF
d_gene: .; abundance: .; v_gene: TRBV7-8; j_gene: TRBJ1-1; CDR3nt: TGTGCCAGCAGCCTGGGCGGGGGGGCTGGGACTGAAGCTTTCTTT; CDR3aa: CASSLGGGAGTEAFF
d_gene: .; abundance: .; v_gene: TRBV4-1; j_gene: TRBJ2-7; CDR3nt: TGCGCCAGCAGCCAATCAGGGGGGGCCTACGAGCAGTACTTC; CDR3aa: CASSQSGGAYEQYF
d_gene: .; abundance: .; v_gene: TRBV4-1; j_gene: TRBJ1-4; CDR3nt: TGCGCCAGCAGCCAAGTGTGGCAGTTATTCTTGTTTTTT; CDR3aa: CASSQVWQLFLFF
d_gene: TRBD2; abundance: .; v_gene: TRBV28; j_gene: TRBJ2-5; CDR3nt: TGTGCCAGCAGTACTGGACTAGCGGGAGGGGTAGAGACCCAGTACTTC; CDR3aa: CASSTGLAGGVETQYF
d_gene: .; abundance: .; v_gene: TRBV10-3; j_gene: TRBJ2-3; CDR3nt: TGTGCCATCAGCGGTACAGATACGCAGTATTTT; CDR3aa: CAISGTDTQYF
d_gene: TRBD2; abundance: .; v_gene: TRBV11-1; j_gene: TRBJ2-1; CDR3nt: TGTGCCAGCAGCCAAAATGCAGCTAGCGGGGAGCAGTTCTTC; CDR3aa: CASSQNAASGEQFF
d_gene: TRBD2; abundance: many; v_gene: TRBV15; j_gene: TRBJ2-4; CDR3nt: TGTGCCACCAGCAGAGAGGGGGGGACTCCGCCCAACATTCAGTACTTC; CDR3aa: CATSREGGTPPNIQYF
d_gene: .; abundance: .; v_gene: TRBV5-6; j_gene: TRBJ2-1; CDR3nt: TGTGCCAGCAGCACCGGGCTTCCCAGCAGTGAGCAGTTCTTC; CDR3aa: CASSTGLPSSEQFF
d_gene: .; abundance: many; v_gene: TRBV5-1; j_gene: TRBJ2-7; CDR3nt: TGCGCCAGCAGCTTGATTCTGGGGGCCTACGAGCAGTACTTC; CDR3aa: CASSLILGAYEQYF
d_gene: TRBD1; abundance: .; v_gene: TRBV9; j_gene: TRBJ1-1; CDR3nt: TGTGCCAGCAGCGTCACGACAGGGGGCACTGAAGCTTTCTTT; CDR3aa: CASSVTTGGTEAFF
d_gene: .; abundance: .; v_gene: TRBV6-5; j_gene: TRBJ2-5; CDR3nt: TGTGCCAGCAGCCAGGGACTGCCGGAGACCCAGTACTTC; CDR3aa: CASSQGLPETQYF
d_gene: TRBD1; abundance: many; v_gene: TRBV7-6; j_gene: TRBJ2-7; CDR3nt: TGTGCCAGCAGCTTAGGGGACAGGGCAGTACCCTACGAGCAGTACTTC; CDR3aa: CASSLGDRAVPYEQYF
d_gene: .; abundance: .; v_gene: TRBV5-1; j_gene: TRBJ1-4; CDR3nt: TGCGCCAGCAGCTTGGACCCCACATGGAATGAAAAACTGTTTTTT; CDR3aa: CASSLDPTWNEKLFF
d_gene: .; abundance: .; v_gene: TRBV5-1; j_gene: TRBJ2-2; CDR3nt: TGCGCCAGCCGGGATCCTAACACCGGGGAGCTGTTTTTT; CDR3aa: CASRDPNTGELFF
d_gene: TRBD1; abundance: .; v_gene: TRBV5-1; j_gene: TRBJ2-7; CDR3nt: TGCGCCAGCAGCTCTGAACAGGGGGGTTCCTACGAGCAGTACTTC; CDR3aa: CASSSEQGGSYEQYF
d_gene: .; abundance: .; v_gene: TRBV11-2; j_gene: TRBJ2-7; CDR3nt: TGTGCCAGCAGCCAGCCGTCTAGCTCCTACGAGCAGTACTTC; CDR3aa: CASSQPSSSYEQYF
d_gene: .; abundance: .; v_gene: TRBV30; j_gene: TRBJ2-7; CDR3nt: TGTGCCTGGAGTAGTGGTTCGGGCGAGCAGTACTTC; CDR3aa: CAWSSGSGEQYF
d_gene: .; abundance: .; v_gene: TRBV7-8; j_gene: TRBJ2-3; CDR3nt: TGTGCCAGCAGCTTAGATACGGCTACAGATACGCAGTATTTT; CDR3aa: CASSLDTATDTQYF
d_gene: TRBD2; abundance: .; v_gene: TRBV4-2; j_gene: TRBJ2-1; CDR3nt: TGTGCCAGCAGCCCAGCGGGAGGGCGTAATGAGCAGTTCTTC; CDR3aa: CASSPAGGRNEQFF
d_gene: .; abundance: .; v_gene: TRBV6-5; j_gene: TRBJ1-2; CDR3nt: TGTGCCTCCCGGGGCGCGGGGCATGGCTACACCTTC; CDR3aa: CASRGAGHGYTF
d_gene: .; abundance: .; v_gene: TRBV11-2; j_gene: TRBJ2-7; CDR3nt: TGTGCCAGCAGCCCCCTCCGGGGGCAGAACTACGAGCAGTACTTC; CDR3aa: CASSPLRGQNYEQYF
d_gene: .; abundance: .; v_gene: TRBV28; j_gene: TRBJ2-7; CDR3nt: TGTGCCAGCAGTTTACCTGGACACAGACCCTACGAGCAGTACTTC; CDR3aa: CASSLPGHRPYEQYF
d_gene: .; abundance: .; v_gene: TRBV2; j_gene: TRBJ2-7; CDR3nt: TGTGCCAGCAGTGCGGGCCCATGGGGCGAGCAGTACTTC; CDR3aa: CASSAGPWGEQYF
d_gene: .; abundance: .; v_gene: TRBV30; j_gene: TRBJ2-3; CDR3nt: TGTGCCTGGAGTATTTCGCGGTCTAGCACAGATACGCAGTATTTT; CDR3aa: CAWSISRSSTDTQYF
d_gene: .; abundance: once; v_gene: TRBV28; j_gene: TRBJ1-4; CDR3nt: TGTGCCAGTCGGGTCGGGGGGGCTGGAGAAAAACTGTTTTTT; CDR3aa: CASRVGGAGEKLFF
d_gene: .; abundance: .; v_gene: TRBV19; j_gene: TRBJ2-2; CDR3nt: TGTGCCAGTAGCCCCCAGACGAACACCGGGGAGCTGTTTTTT; CDR3aa: CASSPQTNTGELFF
d_gene: TRBD1; abundance: .; v_gene: TRBV5-1; j_gene: TRBJ2-7; CDR3nt: TGCGCCAGCAGCAAAGACAGGGGCTCCTACGAGCAGTACTTC; CDR3aa: CASSKDRGSYEQYF